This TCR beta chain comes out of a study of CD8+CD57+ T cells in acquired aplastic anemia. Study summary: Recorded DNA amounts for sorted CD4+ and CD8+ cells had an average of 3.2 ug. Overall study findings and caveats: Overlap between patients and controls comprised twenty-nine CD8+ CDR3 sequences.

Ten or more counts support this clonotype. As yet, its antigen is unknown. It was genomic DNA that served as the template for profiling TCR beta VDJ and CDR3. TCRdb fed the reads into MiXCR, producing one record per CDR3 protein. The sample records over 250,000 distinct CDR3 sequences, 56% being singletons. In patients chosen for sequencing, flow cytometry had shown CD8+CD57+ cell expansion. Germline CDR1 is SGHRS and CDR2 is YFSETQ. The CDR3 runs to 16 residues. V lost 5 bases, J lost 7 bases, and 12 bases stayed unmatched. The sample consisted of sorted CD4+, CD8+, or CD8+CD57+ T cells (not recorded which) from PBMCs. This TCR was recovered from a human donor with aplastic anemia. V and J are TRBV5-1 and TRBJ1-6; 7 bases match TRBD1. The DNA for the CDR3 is TGCGCCAGCAGAGTTGGACAGGCCGCGGGGAATTCACCCCTCCACTTT. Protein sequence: CASRVGQAAGNSPLHF. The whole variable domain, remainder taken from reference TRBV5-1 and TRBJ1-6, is KAGVTQTPRYLIKTRGQQVTLSCSPISGHRSVSWYQQTPGQGLQFLFEYFSETQRNKGNFPGRFSGRQFSNSRSEMNVSTLELGDSALYLCASRVGQAAGNSPLHFGNGTRLTVT.